This T cell receptor (beta chain) originates from a study of vaccination effects on CD4 cells after COVID-19. Turning to the study itself: Sampling occurred a median 72 days post second dose, range 14 to 241. Broader study findings: No early post-infection timepoints were available in the study, which also included few convalescent patients.

Only in-frame clones appear in the TCRdb table, and some are missing; sequencing was by immunoSEQ multiplex PCR. The sample contains about 72,000 clones, over 70% of which appear only once. With respect to this clone: What it binds is unknown.

Under the ViraFEST assay, PBMC were stimulated with viral peptide pools so that antigen-specific CD4+ T cells expanded. Sequencing was performed afterwards. Scientists isolated CD4+ T cells after a roughly nine-day culture period ended. Either the mRNA-1273 or the BNT162b2 vaccine was given to participants as two doses. Researchers reported culturing approximately 1.8 million PBMC in each well, adding 9 to 10 IU/ml IL-2 and roughly 10 ug/ml peptides. Half-medium replacement with IL-2 medium occurred on days 3 and 7. The CDR3 contains 14 residues. CDR1 WSHSY and CDR2 SAAADI come from the germline V gene. V was cut by 5 bases and J by 5 bases, with 16 bases left in between.

This TCR was recovered from a human donor who received a COVID-19 vaccine. The chain employs TRBV10-2 and TRBJ2-7; D may be TRBD2 (6 bases). The sequences come from CD4+ T cells from PBMCs cultured with HCoV-229E spike peptides, collected after COVID-19 vaccination. CDR3 sequence (DNA): TGCGCCAGCAGTCTAAGCACTAGCTCGGACGAGCAGTACGTC. It yields the protein CASSLSTSSDEQYV.